This T cell receptor (beta chain) comes out of a study of T cells in pancreatic ductal adenocarcinoma. Study findings and constraints: Tumor-versus-blood clonality comparisons may be biased toward lower tumor diversity. Blood had more productive templates and roughly 8-fold more unique clonotypes than tumor. Results skew toward the minority of patients with early-stage disease. Tumor and blood clonality did not differ significantly, about 0.1 versus 0.065.

Selected pancreatic ductal adenocarcinoma patients had undergone surgery without neoadjuvant therapy. Notes on this clone: What it binds is not known.

Method: immunoSEQ multiplex PCR; TCRdb's copy keeps in-frame clones and lacks some. The table shows 85,000 to 120,000 clones, with nearly 95% occurring only once. The CDR3 runs 14 residues. V dropped 7 bases and J dropped 9; count of bases not matched to a gene: 10. CDR1 is LNHDA and CDR2 is SQIVND in the germline V gene (reference sequence). This clonotype was sampled from a human donor with pancreatic ductal adenocarcinoma. The V gene is TRBV19, the J gene TRBJ2-1; 9 bases align to TRBD1. The source material was PBMCs. The CDR3 bases are TGTGCCAGTACCGGGACAGGGCCCCGCAGTGAGCAGTTCTTC. It is translated as CASTGTGPRSEQFF.